This record concerns one TCR beta chain sequence. This sample is part of a study of cytomegalovirus exposure and HLA in healthy donors. Whole-study context: In an early release, HLA-typed donors contributed about 80 million unique TCR sequences. In terms of ancestry, the Caucasian-associated cluster contained roughly 81% of the roughly 400 genotyped donors.

CDR3 size: 18 residues. The germline V gene encodes CDR1 SEHNR and CDR2 FQNEAQ (reference sequence). V lost 0 bases, J lost 3 bases, and 9 bases stayed unmatched. The PCR contained 60 Vbeta and 13 Jbeta primers. Clones were sequenced by immunoSEQ multiplex PCR, and TCRdb holds only the in-frame ones, with some missing. The profile shows over 80,000 clones, 65% to 80% of them singletons. This clonotype originated in a man aged 35 to 55 in good health and CMV-seronegative. Material for sequencing was PBMCs. The chain recombines TRBV7-9 with TRBJ2-3; 10 positions match TRBD2. CDR3 in amino acids: CASSLARRSGGRTDTQYF. The CDR3 DNA reads TGTGCCAGCAGCTTAGCGAGGCGTAGCGGGGGGAGGACAGATACGCAGTATTTT.